Listed below are T cell receptor beta chains from one sample, sequenced in a study of cytomegalovirus exposure and HLA in healthy donors. Only in-frame clones appear in the TCRdb table, and some are missing; sequencing was by immunoSEQ multiplex PCR. This sample's clone table lists about 130,000 clones. Sequencing was carried out using PBMCs. These receptors were taken from a woman in her sixties or seventies in good health and CMV-seronegative. Each CDR3 is given with its conserved first and last residue. D genes are given only for firm matches.

v_call	d_call	cdr3_aa
TRBV6-6	TRBD1	CASSYTPGTGSYEQYF
TRBV15	-	CATKITGSYNEQFF
TRBV28	-	CASSVTGTGYTF
TRBV2	-	CASSENLSGSSNQPQHF
TRBV5-1	-	CASSDGVNTGELFF
TRBV28	TRBD2	CASSALAGVINTGELFF
TRBV5-4	TRBD1	CASSEGQGLRYEQYF
TRBV5-1	-	CASSHWTATAPNSPLHF
TRBV2	-	CASSEAGPDKSSPLHF
TRBV6-1	-	CASSEAAGRNEQFF
TRBV6-6	-	CASSSGAGYNSPLHF
TRBV18	-	CASSPQVAGMRGNTIYF
TRBV7-2	-	CASRPGLSTDTQYF
TRBV6-1	-	CASSESWAGVYGYTF
TRBV10-1	-	CASSESGGGGGFHRLNTEAFF
TRBV7-9	-	CASSSGDSSEPPNEQFF
TRBV5-1	-	CASSPESTEYNEQFF
TRBV5-1	TRBD2	CASSPLASGAYEQYF
TRBV18	-	CASSPGTETTVRPQHF
TRBV30	TRBD1	CACYRGNRNTIYF
TRBV18	TRBD2	CASSPWAGVLSSGANVLTF
TRBV18	-	CASSPSVTATNEKLFF
TRBV2	-	CASSEVAGNQPQHF
TRBV18	-	CASSTGHGIGNTIYF
TRBV19	-	CASSIDLMGRTGANVLTF
TRBV27	-	CASSPTGPSYGYTF
TRBV28	-	CASSLAAEYGYTF
TRBV7-6	TRBD2	CASSPRTSGGVYEQYF
TRBV5-5	TRBD2	CASSLWGLAVTNEQFF
TRBV21-1	-	CASEGTSGGPSSYEQYF
TRBV4-1	TRBD1	CASSWLDRGSGNTIYF
TRBV6-5	TRBD2	CASRPLAGSLYEQYF
TRBV19	TRBD2	CASSITSGGAVEQFF